This T cell receptor (beta chain) was sequenced in a study of blood T cell repertoires in COVID-19. Study information: The United States, Italy and Spain supplied acute and convalescent COVID-19 samples. Sources were T cells, B-cell-depleted T cells, or PBMCs; the material itself was cDNA or gDNA.

Source study methods: Scientists estimated how many nucleated cells there were by amplifying reference gene primers. Clones were read by immunoSEQ multiplex PCR, and TCRdb kept only the in-frame ones, dropping some. The V and J calls and clone size come from that table; D and trimming were worked out from the DNA. The sample lists roughly 220,000 clones, 84% occurring once. The V gene end was trimmed by 4 bases and the J gene end by 6 bases; junction bases not matched to a gene: 8. The germline V gene encodes CDR1 SGHRS and CDR2 YFSETQ. There are 15 residues in the CDR3. This clonotype was obtained from a woman aged 40 to 55 who had recovered from COVID-19. The gene calls are TRBV5-1 and TRBJ1-5; 9 bases are shared with TRBD1. The sequenced material came from peripheral blood. CDR3 sequence (DNA): TGCGCCAGCAGCACCGGGACAGGGAATGGTCAGCCCCAGCATTTT. Protein sequence: CASSTGTGNGQPQHF.